The next 3 T cell receptor beta chains were all read from a single sample in a study of T cell changes during pregnancy in multiple sclerosis. Repertoires were generated with immunoSEQ multiplex PCR, while TCRdb's copy carries only in-frame clones and drops some. Of around 63,000 clones detected, 92% appear once; the ten largest clones hold 1.4% to 1.5%. Sequenced here: peripheral blood, sampled after pregnancy. The receptors were gathered from a female donor with multiple sclerosis, enrolled in a pregnancy study.

The CDR3 loop reads CASSQGAGNTIYF. CDR3 nucleotides: TGTGCCAGCAGCCAAGGAGCTGGAAACACCATATATTTT. This chain connects TRBV14 to TRBJ1-3; D unresolved. This CDR3 spans 13 amino acids. Germline CDR1 reads SGHDN; CDR2 reads FVKESK. V shed 1 base and J shed 2 bases, with 3 bases lying between them.

This clone appeared once. The V call is TRBV18, the J call TRBJ1-4; the D gene is possibly TRBD1 (5 bases). CDR3 length: 16 residues. Per germline, CDR1 KGHSH and CDR2 LQKENI. V lost 5 bases to trimming and J lost 0 bases, with 13 bases between them. The CDR3 here is CASSSLIRATNEKLFF. The CDR3 DNA reads as TGTGCCAGCTCATCCCTCATCAGGGCAACTAATGAAAAACTGTTTTTT.

With respect to this clone: This CDR3 is also generated by other DNA sequences in the sample. This sequence joins TRBV9 and TRBJ1-1; D uncertain. CDR1 is SGDLS and CDR2 is YYNGEE in the germline V gene. The CDR3 sequence is 13 residues long. The V end lost 1 base, the J end lost 0 bases, and 4 bases lay between the germline ends. The CDR3, as DNA: TGTGCCAGCAGCGTATCAATGAACACTGAAGCTTTCTTT. As protein: CASSVSMNTEAFF.